This TCR beta chain originates from a study of T cells after yellow fever vaccination. TCRdb passed the 5' RACE reads through MiXCR, listing each CDR3 protein once. The sample lists 15,000 or so distinct CDR3 sequences, roughly 3.7% seen once, with about 0.4% in the top ten. This CDR3 contains 20 residues. J was trimmed by 2 bases and V by 2 bases; bases with no gene match: 19. Germline CDR1 LGHNA, CDR2 YNFKEQ. This clonotype was seen at least ten times. The receptor comes from a man aged 30-40 years who received the YFV17D yellow fever vaccine. The sample was PBMCs, either bulk or a sorted T-cell subset (CD4+, CD8+, memory, or dextramer-sorted; not recorded which), taken 15 days after the yellow fever booster vaccination. The chain has TRBV4-2 and TRBJ2-3, with 7 positions matching TRBD2. CDR3 region: CASSQFYYVAGAAATDTQYF. The CDR3, as DNA: TGTGCCAGCAGCCAATTTTACTACGTGGCGGGAGCCGCAGCCACAGATACGCAGTATTTT.